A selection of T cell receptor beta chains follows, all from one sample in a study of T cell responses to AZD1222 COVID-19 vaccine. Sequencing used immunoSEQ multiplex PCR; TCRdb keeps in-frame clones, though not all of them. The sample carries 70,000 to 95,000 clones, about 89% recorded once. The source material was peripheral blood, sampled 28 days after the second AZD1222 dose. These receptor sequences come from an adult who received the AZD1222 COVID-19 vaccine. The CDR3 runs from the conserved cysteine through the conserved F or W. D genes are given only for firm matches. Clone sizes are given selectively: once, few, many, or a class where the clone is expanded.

CASSPGTGATYNEQFF	TGTGCCAGCAGCCCCGGGACGGGGGCGACATACAATGAGCAGTTCTTC	NA	TRBV7-8	TRBJ2-1	NA
CASRESRGYSNQPQHF	TGTGCCAGCAGGGAAAGTAGGGGTTATAGCAATCAGCCCCAGCATTTT	NA	TRBV2	TRBJ1-5	NA
CASSEQRYNEQFF	TGCGCCAGCAGTGAGCAACGGTACAATGAGCAGTTCTTC	NA	TRBV10-2	TRBJ2-1	NA
CASSPRGQGNYGYTF	TGTGCCAGCAGCCCAAGGGGACAGGGGAACTATGGCTACACCTTC	NA	TRBV12-1	TRBJ1-2	NA
CASSPSDRGGYNEQFF	TGTGCCAGCAGCCCCTCCGACAGGGGAGGTTACAATGAGCAGTTCTTC	NA	TRBV25-1	TRBJ2-1	TRBD1
CASSLASDVQETQYF	TGTGCCAGCAGCTTGGCCTCGGACGTCCAAGAGACCCAGTACTTC	NA	TRBV5-4	TRBJ2-5	NA
CASTQKPQGADTGELFF	TGCGCCAGCACCCAAAAACCACAGGGGGCGGACACCGGGGAGCTGTTTTTT	once	TRBV4-1	TRBJ2-2	TRBD1
CASSLRDGNQPQHF	TGTGCCAGTAGTCTCCGGGACGGCAATCAGCCCCAGCATTTT	NA	TRBV19	TRBJ1-5	NA
CASSVEGGSSGYTF	TGTGCCAGCAGCGTAGAAGGGGGATCCTCTGGCTACACCTTC	NA	TRBV9	TRBJ1-2	NA
CSAGQFSSSYNEQFF	TGCAGCGCAGGACAGTTTTCTAGCTCCTACAATGAGCAGTTCTTC	NA	TRBV29-1	TRBJ2-1	NA
CASSSEVLSPYNEQFF	TGTGCCAGCAGCTCAGAGGTACTTAGCCCCTACAATGAGCAGTTCTTC	NA	TRBV7-7	TRBJ2-1	NA
CASQPGQGLEAFF	TGCGCCAGCCAACCGGGACAGGGCCTTGAAGCTTTCTTT	few	TRBV10-2	TRBJ1-1	TRBD1
CASREYSNQPQHF	TGTGCCAGCAGAGAGTACAGCAATCAGCCCCAGCATTTT	NA	TRBV28	TRBJ1-5	NA
CASSLTGQEHYGYTF	TGTGCCAGCAGCTTGACGGGACAGGAGCACTATGGCTACACCTTC	NA	TRBV5-8	TRBJ1-2	TRBD1
CASSQGAWDRGPDPEAFF	TGTGCCAGCAGCCAAGGGGCTTGGGACAGGGGCCCCGATCCTGAAGCTTTCTTT	NA	TRBV3-1/TRBV3-2	TRBJ1-1	TRBD1
CASSQEGARGYTF	TGCGCCAGCAGCCAAGAAGGCGCAAGGGGCTACACCTTC	NA	TRBV4-1	TRBJ1-2	NA
CASTTTNLHEQYF	TGTGCCAGCACCACCACCAACCTTCACGAGCAGTACTTC	NA	TRBV12-3/TRBV12-4	TRBJ2-7	NA
CASSRRASGVGTGELFF	TGTGCCAGCAGTCGTCGTGCTAGCGGGGTAGGCACCGGGGAGCTGTTTTTT	NA	TRBV6-6	TRBJ2-2	TRBD2
CASGDRVNQPQHF	TGTGCCAGTGGCGATAGGGTAAATCAGCCCCAGCATTTT	NA	TRBV19	TRBJ1-5	NA
CASRQRGATYEQYF	TGTGCCAGCAGGCAGCGGGGGGCAACCTACGAGCAGTACTTC	NA	TRBV2	TRBJ2-7	TRBD2
CSVAPTSGGNEQYF	TGCAGCGTTGCCCCGACTAGCGGGGGTAACGAGCAGTACTTC	NA	TRBV29-1	TRBJ2-7	TRBD2
CASSYRQGLDEQFF	TGTGCCAGCAGTTATCGGCAGGGGTTGGATGAGCAGTTCTTC	NA	TRBV6-6	TRBJ2-1	NA
CASSPGTASGNTIYF	TGTGCCAGCAGTCCTGGGACAGCCTCTGGAAACACCATATATTTT	NA	TRBV3-1/TRBV3-2	TRBJ1-3	TRBD1
CASSPRSGGYADTQYF	TGTGCCAGCTCACCAAGAAGCGGGGGGTACGCAGATACGCAGTATTTT	NA	TRBV18	TRBJ2-3	TRBD2
CASSLGSGTDYTEAFF	TGTGCCAGCAGCTTGGGGTCCGGGACTGATTACACTGAAGCTTTCTTT	NA	TRBV5-4	TRBJ1-1	NA
CASSLQGNTEAFF	TGTGCCAGCAGCTTACAGGGAAACACTGAAGCTTTCTTT	NA	TRBV7-6	TRBJ1-1	NA
CASSPPLAGSRGGEQFF	TGTGCCAGCTCACCACCACTAGCGGGGTCTCGGGGGGGTGAGCAGTTCTTC	NA	TRBV18	TRBJ2-1	TRBD2
CASSPSDGILNQPQHF	TGTGCCAGCTCACCCTCTGACGGGATCCTCAATCAGCCCCAGCATTTT	NA	TRBV18	TRBJ1-5	NA
CASSPWDATRGTEQFF	TGTGCCAGCAGCCCCTGGGACGCGACGCGGGGAACTGAGCAGTTCTTC	NA	TRBV7-9	TRBJ2-1	NA
CATSQPGSNSPLHF	TGTGCCACCAGCCAACCGGGGTCTAATTCACCCCTCCACTTT	NA	TRBV15	TRBJ1-6	NA
CASSPDSLSPLHF	TGCGCCAGCAGCCCCGACAGTCTCTCACCCCTCCACTTT	NA	TRBV4-1	TRBJ1-6	NA